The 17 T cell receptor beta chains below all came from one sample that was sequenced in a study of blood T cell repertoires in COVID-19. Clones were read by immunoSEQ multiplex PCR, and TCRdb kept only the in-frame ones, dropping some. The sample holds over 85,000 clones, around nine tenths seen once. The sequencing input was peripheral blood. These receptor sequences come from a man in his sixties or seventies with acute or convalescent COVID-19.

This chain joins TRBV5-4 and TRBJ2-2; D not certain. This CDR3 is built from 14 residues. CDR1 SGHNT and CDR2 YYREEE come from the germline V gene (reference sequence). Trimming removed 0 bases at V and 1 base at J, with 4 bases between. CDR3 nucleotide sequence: TGTGCCAGCAGCTTGGCAGGGAACACCGGGGAGCTGTTTTTT. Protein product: CASSLAGNTGELFF.

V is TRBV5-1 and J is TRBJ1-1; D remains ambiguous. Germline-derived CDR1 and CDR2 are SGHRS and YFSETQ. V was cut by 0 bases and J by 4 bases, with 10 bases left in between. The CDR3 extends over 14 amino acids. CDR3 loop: CASSLAGGSTEAFF. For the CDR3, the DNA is TGCGCCAGCAGCTTGGCCGGCGGGTCCACTGAAGCTTTCTTT. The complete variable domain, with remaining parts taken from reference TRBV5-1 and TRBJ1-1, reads KAGVTQTPRYLIKTRGQQVTLSCSPISGHRSVSWYQQTPGQGLQFLFEYFSETQRNKGNFPGRFSGRQFSNSRSEMNVSTLELGDSALYLCASSLAGGSTEAFFGQGTRLTVV.

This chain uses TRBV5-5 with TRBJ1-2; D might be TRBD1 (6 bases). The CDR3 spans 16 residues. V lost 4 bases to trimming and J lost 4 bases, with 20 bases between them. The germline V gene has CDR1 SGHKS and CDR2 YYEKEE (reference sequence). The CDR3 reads CASSPRTVRVVYGYTF. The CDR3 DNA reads TGTGCCAGCAGCCCACGGACAGTCCGAGTGGTCTATGGCTACACCTTC.

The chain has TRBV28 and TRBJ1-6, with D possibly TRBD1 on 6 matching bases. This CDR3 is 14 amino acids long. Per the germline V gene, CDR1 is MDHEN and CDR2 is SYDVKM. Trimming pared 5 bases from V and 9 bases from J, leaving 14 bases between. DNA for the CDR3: TGTGCCAGCAGTCCGAACAGGGATACTTCACCCCTCCACTTT. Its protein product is CASSPNRDTSPLHF.

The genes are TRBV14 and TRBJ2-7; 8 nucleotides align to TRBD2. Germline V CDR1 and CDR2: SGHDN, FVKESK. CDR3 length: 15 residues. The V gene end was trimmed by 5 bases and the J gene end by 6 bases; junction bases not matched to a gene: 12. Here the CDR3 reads CASSGCRGGSCEQYF. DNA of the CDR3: TGTGCCAGCAGCGGTTGCCGCGGGGGGAGCTGCGAGCAGTACTTC.

CDR3 DNA sequence: TGTGCCAGCAGTCCTGCGGGCTCGGGCTACACCTTC. Translated, it gives CASSPAGSGYTF. The chain is built from TRBV12-3 or TRBV12-4 and TRBJ1-2; no clear D gene. There are 12 residues in the CDR3. The V end lost 5 bases, the J end lost 8 bases, and 12 bases lay between the germline ends.

CDR3 DNA sequence: TGTGCCAGCAGCTCCCGTCGGAGGTGGGACAGGGTCAATCAGCCCCAGCATTTT. Amino acid sequence: CASSSRRRWDRVNQPQHF. The chain links TRBV5-5 to TRBJ1-5; TRBD1 matches 9 bases. Trimming at V came to 3 bases and at J to 3 bases, leaving 13 bases not matched to a gene. The CDR3 has 18 residues. Germline V lookup: CDR1 SGHKS, CDR2 YYEKEE (reference sequence).

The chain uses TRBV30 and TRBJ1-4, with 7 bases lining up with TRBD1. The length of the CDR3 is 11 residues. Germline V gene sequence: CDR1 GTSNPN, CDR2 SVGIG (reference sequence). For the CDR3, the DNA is TGTGCACAGGGGAACTATGAAAAACTGTTTTTT. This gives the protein CAQGNYEKLFF. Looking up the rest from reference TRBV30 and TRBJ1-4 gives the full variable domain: SQTIHQWPATLVQPVGSPLSLECTVEGTSNPNLYWYRQAAGRGLQLLFYSVGIGQISSEVPQNLSASRPQDRQFILSSKKLLLSDSGFYLCAQGNYEKLFFGSGTQLSVL.

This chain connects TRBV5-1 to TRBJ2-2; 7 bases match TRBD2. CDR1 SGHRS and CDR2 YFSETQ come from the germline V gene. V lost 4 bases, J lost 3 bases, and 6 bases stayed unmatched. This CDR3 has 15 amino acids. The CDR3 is CASSGILAHTGELFF. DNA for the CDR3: TGCGCCAGCAGCGGAATACTAGCGCACACCGGGGAGCTGTTTTTT.

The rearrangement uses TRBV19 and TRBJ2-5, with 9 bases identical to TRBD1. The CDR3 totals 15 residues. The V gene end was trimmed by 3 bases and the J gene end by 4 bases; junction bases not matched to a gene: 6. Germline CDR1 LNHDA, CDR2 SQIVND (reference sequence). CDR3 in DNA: TGTGCCAGTAGTATGGGGGACAGGGCCCCAGAGACCCAGTACTTC. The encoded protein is CASSMGDRAPETQYF.

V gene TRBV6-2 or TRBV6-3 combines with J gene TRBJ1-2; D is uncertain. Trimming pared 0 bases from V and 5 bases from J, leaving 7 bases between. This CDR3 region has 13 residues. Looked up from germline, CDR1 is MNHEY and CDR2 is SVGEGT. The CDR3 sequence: CASSYSRSYGYTF. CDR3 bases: TGTGCCAGCAGTTACTCGAGGAGTTATGGCTACACCTTC.

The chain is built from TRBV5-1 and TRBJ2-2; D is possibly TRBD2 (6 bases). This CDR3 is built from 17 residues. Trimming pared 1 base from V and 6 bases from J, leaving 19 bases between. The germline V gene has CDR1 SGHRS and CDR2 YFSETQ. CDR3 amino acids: CASSLRGDSLGAGELFF. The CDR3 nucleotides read TGCGCCAGCAGCTTGCGAGGGGACTCTTTGGGGGCCGGGGAGCTGTTTTTT.

In nucleotides, the CDR3 is TGTGCCAGCAGCTTATCTGTTTCGCACGGGACTAATGAAAAACTGTTTTTT. Residues: CASSLSVSHGTNEKLFF. The rearrangement joins TRBV7-9 to TRBJ1-4; D gene ambiguous. Germline V gene sequence: CDR1 SEHNR, CDR2 FQNEAQ (reference sequence). The CDR3 has 17 amino acids. Trimming removed 2 bases at V and 2 bases at J, with 15 bases between. Drawing the rest from reference TRBV7-9 and TRBJ1-4, the complete variable domain is DTGVSQNPRHKITKRGQNVTFRCDPISEHNRLYWYRQTLGQGPEFLTYFQNEAQLEKSRLLSDRFSAERPKGSFSTLEIQRTEQGDSAMYLCASSLSVSHGTNEKLFFGSGTQLSVL.

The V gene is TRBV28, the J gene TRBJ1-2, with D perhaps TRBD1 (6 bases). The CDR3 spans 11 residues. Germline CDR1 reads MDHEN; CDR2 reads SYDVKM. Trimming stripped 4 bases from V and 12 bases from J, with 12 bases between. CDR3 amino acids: CASSSSTGNTF. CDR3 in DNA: TGTGCCAGCAGTTCCTCGACAGGAAACACCTTC.

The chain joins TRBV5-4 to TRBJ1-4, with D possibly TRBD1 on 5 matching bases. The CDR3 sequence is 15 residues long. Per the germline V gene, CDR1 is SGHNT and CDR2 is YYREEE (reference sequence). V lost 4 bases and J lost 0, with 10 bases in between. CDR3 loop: CASSSGTSTNEKLFF. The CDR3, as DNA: TGTGCCAGCAGCAGCGGGACTTCAACTAATGAAAAACTGTTTTTT.

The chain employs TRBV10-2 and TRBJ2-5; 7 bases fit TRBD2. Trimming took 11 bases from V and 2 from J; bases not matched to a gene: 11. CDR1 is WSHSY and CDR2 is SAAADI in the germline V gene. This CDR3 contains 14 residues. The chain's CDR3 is CAVSFAGVQETQYF. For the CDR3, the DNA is TGCGCCGTAAGCTTCGCGGGGGTTCAAGAGACCCAGTACTTC.

The CDR3 sequence: CASSEQEDRVYEQYV. DNA for the CDR3: TGTGCCAGCAGTGAACAAGAGGACAGGGTCTACGAGCAGTACGTC. The chain has TRBV6-1 and TRBJ2-7, with 8 bases matching TRBD1. Germline V lookup: CDR1 MNHNS, CDR2 SASEGT. This CDR3 has 15 amino acids. Trimming cost V 2 bases and J 3 bases; bases outside gene matches: 6.